These T cell receptor beta chains were read from a single sample in a study of control samples from healthy donors and cancer patients. Profiled with immunoSEQ multiplex PCR; TCRdb holds only in-frame clones, not every one. This sample has over 150,000 clones, with roughly 93% found just once. The specimen sequenced was blood. All receptors derive from a young man in good health. The CDR3 runs from the conserved cysteine through the conserved F or W. The order of the fields is clone size, D gene, J gene, V gene, CDR3 protein, CDR3 DNA. D genes are given only for firm matches. Expanded clones are given a class, and other clones once, few, many or no size at all.

clone_size: once
d_call: .
j_call: TRBJ1-6
v_call: TRBV2
cdr3_aa: CASSDEVVGSSPLHF
cdr3_nt: TGTGCCAGCAGTGACGAAGTAGTAGGTAGCTCACCCCTCCACTTT

clone_size: .
d_call: .
j_call: TRBJ1-6
v_call: TRBV28
cdr3_aa: CASSLLGGTNSPLHF
cdr3_nt: TGTGCCAGCAGTTTATTGGGGGGGACTAATTCACCCCTCCACTTT

clone_size: .
d_call: TRBD1
j_call: TRBJ1-1
v_call: TRBV29-1
cdr3_aa: CSAATGRNTEAFF
cdr3_nt: TGCAGCGCTGCGACAGGGAGGAACACTGAAGCTTTCTTT

clone_size: .
d_call: .
j_call: TRBJ1-3
v_call: TRBV23-1
cdr3_aa: CASSHPRVSSRNTIYF
cdr3_nt: TGCGCCAGCAGTCACCCCAGGGTCTCCTCTAGAAACACCATATATTTT

clone_size: .
d_call: TRBD1
j_call: TRBJ2-1
v_call: TRBV15
cdr3_aa: CATSNRQGSSYNEQFF
cdr3_nt: TGTGCCACCAGCAACCGACAGGGAAGCTCCTACAATGAGCAGTTCTTC

clone_size: .
d_call: .
j_call: TRBJ1-5
v_call: TRBV18
cdr3_aa: CASSPFSDQPQHF
cdr3_nt: TGTGCCAGCTCACCATTCAGCGATCAGCCCCAGCATTTT

clone_size: .
d_call: .
j_call: TRBJ1-3
v_call: TRBV19
cdr3_aa: CASSGHRDPVLGNTIYF
cdr3_nt: TGTGCCAGTAGTGGCCACAGGGACCCCGTCTTGGGAAACACCATATATTTT

clone_size: .
d_call: .
j_call: TRBJ2-7
v_call: TRBV6-5
cdr3_aa: CASSRRGAQDYEQYF
cdr3_nt: TGTGCCAGCAGCCGAAGGGGGGCACAAGACTACGAGCAGTACTTC

clone_size: few
d_call: .
j_call: TRBJ2-1
v_call: TRBV18
cdr3_aa: CASSPQGSEQFF
cdr3_nt: TGTGCCAGCTCACCACAGGGCAGTGAGCAGTTCTTC

clone_size: .
d_call: .
j_call: TRBJ1-5
v_call: TRBV7-6
cdr3_aa: CASSLGQTHQPQHF
cdr3_nt: TGTGCCAGCAGCTTAGGGCAGACCCATCAGCCCCAGCATTTT

clone_size: .
d_call: .
j_call: TRBJ2-5
v_call: TRBV3-1/TRBV3-2
cdr3_aa: CASSQDPGAVETQYF
cdr3_nt: TGTGCCAGCAGCCAAGATCCAGGGGCCGTCGAGACCCAGTACTTC